What follows is one T cell receptor beta chain and its context. Its specificity is unknown. This sample is part of a study of cytomegalovirus exposure and HLA in healthy donors. Study outcomes and limitations: Highly shared variants forming one cluster were likely a sequencing artifact. According to the study, around 180 TCR beta chains were cytomegalovirus-associated. In a later analysis, at a false discovery rate of 0.05, 17,000 or so TCR beta sequences matched HLA alleles. What a later analysis reportedly showed was that an Asian-associated ancestry cluster had fewer N-insertions than the roughly 670-donor mean.

Trimming removed 4 bases at V and 2 bases at J, with 13 bases between. CDR1 SGDLS and CDR2 YYNGEE come from the germline V gene. The CDR3 extends over 15 amino acids. Researchers ran the PCR with 60 Vbeta and 13 Jbeta primers. TCRdb's copy holds only in-frame clones and misses some; the assay was immunoSEQ multiplex PCR. This table has 300,000 or so clones, about four fifths appearing once. The sample taken for sequencing was PBMCs. The chain recombines TRBV9 with TRBJ1-3, with a weak D call TRBD1 (5 bases). The sequence was collected from a woman in her thirties or forties in good health and CMV-seropositive. The CDR3 DNA follows: TGTGCCAGCAGCACAACGGGGGGGACTGGAAACACCATATATTTT. Residues: CASSTTGGTGNTIYF.